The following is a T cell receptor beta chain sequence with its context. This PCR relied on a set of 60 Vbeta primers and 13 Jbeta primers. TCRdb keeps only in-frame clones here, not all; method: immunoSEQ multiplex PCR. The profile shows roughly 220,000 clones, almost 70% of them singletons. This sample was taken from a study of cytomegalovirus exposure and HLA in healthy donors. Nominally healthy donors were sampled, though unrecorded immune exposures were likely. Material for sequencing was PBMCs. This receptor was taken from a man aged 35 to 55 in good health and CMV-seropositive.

The CDR3 protein is CASSLSATAVREQYF. The CDR3 DNA follows: TGTGCCAGCAGCTTGTCGGCGACTGCGGTTCGGGAGCAGTACTTC. The V gene is TRBV5-4, the J gene TRBJ2-7; D gene uncertain. The CDR3 totals 15 residues. Germline V gene lookup returns CDR1 SGHNT and CDR2 YYREEE (reference sequence). Trimming left V 1 base short and J 7 bases short, with 18 bases between.